This T cell receptor (beta chain) was retrieved from a study of T cell responses to AZD1222 COVID-19 vaccine. Study-wide results and caveats: Repertoire sampling was restricted to post-peak T cell response timepoints. The study found Spike-specific TCR breadth and depth rose after two AZD1222 doses. Females outnumbered males among donors, who were mostly white British; clonal diversity was possibly underestimated. Baseline seropositives among AZD1222 recipients totaled only 5 to 7.

The CDR3 loop spans 17 amino acids. Per the germline V gene, CDR1 is WSHSY and CDR2 is SAAADI. Deletions cut 9 bases from V and 2 bases from J, with 20 bases between. A note on this clone: The antigen is not known.

The method was immunoSEQ multiplex PCR; TCRdb's version includes in-frame clones alone and lacks a portion of them. Counted here are 150,000 to 200,000 clones, approximately 93% occurring once; the ten biggest clones make up approximately 4%. The chain has TRBV10-2 and TRBJ2-6; perhaps TRBD1 as D (6 bases). The sequences come from peripheral blood, collected on day 0 of AZD1222 vaccination. This sequence originates from an adult in good health. CDR3: CASSPGTLTAGANVLTF. The CDR3 nucleotides read TGCGCCAGTAGTCCCGGGACACTAACTGCTGGGGCCAACGTCCTGACTTTC.